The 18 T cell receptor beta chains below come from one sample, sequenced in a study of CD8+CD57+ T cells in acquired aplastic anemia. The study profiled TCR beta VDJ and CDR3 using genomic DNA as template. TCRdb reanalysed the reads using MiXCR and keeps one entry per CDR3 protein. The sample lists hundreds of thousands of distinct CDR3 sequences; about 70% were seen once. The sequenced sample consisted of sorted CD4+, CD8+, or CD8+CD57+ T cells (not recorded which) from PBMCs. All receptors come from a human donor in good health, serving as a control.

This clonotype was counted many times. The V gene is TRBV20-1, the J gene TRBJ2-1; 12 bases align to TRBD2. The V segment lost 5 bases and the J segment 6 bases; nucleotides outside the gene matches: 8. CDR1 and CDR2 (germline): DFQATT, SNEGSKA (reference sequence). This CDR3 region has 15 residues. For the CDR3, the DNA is TGCAGTGCTGATGGAAGGACTAGCGGGGTCAATGAGCAGTTCTTC. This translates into CSADGRTSGVNEQFF.

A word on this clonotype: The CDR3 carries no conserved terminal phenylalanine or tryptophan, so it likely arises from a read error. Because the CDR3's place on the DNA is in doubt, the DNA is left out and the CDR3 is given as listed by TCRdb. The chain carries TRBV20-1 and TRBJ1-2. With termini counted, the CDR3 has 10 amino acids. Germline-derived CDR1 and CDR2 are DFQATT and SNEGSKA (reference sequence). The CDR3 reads CSAPSLAGDV.

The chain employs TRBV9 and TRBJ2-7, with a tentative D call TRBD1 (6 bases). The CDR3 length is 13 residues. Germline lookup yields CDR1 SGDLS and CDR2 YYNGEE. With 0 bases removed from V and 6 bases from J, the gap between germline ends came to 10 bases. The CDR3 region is CASSVATGSEQYF. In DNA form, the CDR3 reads TGTGCCAGCAGCGTAGCTACAGGGTCCGAGCAGTACTTC. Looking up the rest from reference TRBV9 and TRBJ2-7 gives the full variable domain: DSGVTQTPKHLITATGQRVTLRCSPRSGDLSVYWYQQSLDQGLQFLIQYYNGEERAKGNILERFSAQQFPDLHSELNLSSLELGDSALYFCASSVATGSEQYFGPGTRLTVT.

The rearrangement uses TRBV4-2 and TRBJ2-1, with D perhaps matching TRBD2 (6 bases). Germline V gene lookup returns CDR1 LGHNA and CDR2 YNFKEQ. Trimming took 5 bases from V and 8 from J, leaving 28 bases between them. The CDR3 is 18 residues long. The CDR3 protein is CASSFHQELAEGRDEQFF. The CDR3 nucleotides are TGTGCCAGCAGCTTCCATCAGGAATTAGCGGAGGGGCGGGATGAGCAGTTCTTC.

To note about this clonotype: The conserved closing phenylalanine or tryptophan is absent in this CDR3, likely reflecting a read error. In nucleotides, the CDR3 is TGTGCCAGCAGCCGTGGGGCTGTCTATGGCTACACCACC. As protein: CASSRGAVYGYTT. This chain links TRBV7-3 with TRBJ1-2, with a weak D call TRBD1 (5 bases). Trimming took 5 bases from V and 4 from J, leaving 11 bases between them. The CDR3 consists of 13 residues. CDR1 is SGHTA and CDR2 is FQGTGA in the germline V gene.

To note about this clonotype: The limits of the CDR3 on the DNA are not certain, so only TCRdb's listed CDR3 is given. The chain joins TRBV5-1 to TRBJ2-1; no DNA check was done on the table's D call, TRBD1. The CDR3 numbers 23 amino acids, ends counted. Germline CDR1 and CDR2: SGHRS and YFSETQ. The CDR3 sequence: CASSFYICSAREGTASSYNEQFF.

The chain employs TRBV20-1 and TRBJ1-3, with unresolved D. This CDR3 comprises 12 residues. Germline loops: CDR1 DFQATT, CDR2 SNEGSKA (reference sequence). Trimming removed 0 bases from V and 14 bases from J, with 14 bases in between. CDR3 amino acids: CSARDVKTTVYF. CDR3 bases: TGCAGTGCTAGAGACGTAAAAACAACAGTATATTTT.

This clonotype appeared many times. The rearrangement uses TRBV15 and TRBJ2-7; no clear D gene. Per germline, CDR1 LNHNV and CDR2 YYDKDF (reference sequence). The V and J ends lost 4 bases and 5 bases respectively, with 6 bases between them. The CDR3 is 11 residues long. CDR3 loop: CATSMGDEQYF. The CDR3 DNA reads TGTGCCACCAGCATGGGTGACGAGCAGTACTTC.

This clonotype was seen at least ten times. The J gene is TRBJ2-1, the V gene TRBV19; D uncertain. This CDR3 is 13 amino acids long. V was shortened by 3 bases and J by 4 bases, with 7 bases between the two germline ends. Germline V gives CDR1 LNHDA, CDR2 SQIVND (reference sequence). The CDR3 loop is CASSISRYNEQFF. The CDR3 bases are TGTGCCAGTAGTATCAGCCGATACAATGAGCAGTTCTTC.

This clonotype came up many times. The CDR3 DNA sequence: TGTGCCACCAGCAGAGCCTGGGCCGCAACTAATGAAAAACTGTTTTTT. Its protein product is CATSRAWAATNEKLFF. The rearrangement uses TRBV15 and TRBJ1-4; D is unresolved. Germline-derived CDR1 and CDR2 are LNHNV and YYDKDF (reference sequence). This CDR3 contains 16 residues. The V and J ends lost 1 base and 0 bases respectively, with 9 bases between them.

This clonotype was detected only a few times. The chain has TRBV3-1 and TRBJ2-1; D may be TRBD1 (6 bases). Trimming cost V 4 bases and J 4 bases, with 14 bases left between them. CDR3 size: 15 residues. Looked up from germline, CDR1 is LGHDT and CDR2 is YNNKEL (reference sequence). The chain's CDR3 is CASSRVGARYNEQFF. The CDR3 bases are TGTGCCAGCAGCCGGGTGGGGGCCCGGTACAATGAGCAGTTCTTC.

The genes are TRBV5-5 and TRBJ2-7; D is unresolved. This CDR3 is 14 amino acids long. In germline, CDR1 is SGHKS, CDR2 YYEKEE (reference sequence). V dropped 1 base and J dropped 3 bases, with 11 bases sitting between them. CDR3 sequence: CASSLPSSVYEQYF. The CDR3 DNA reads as TGTGCCAGCAGCTTGCCCTCGAGCGTCTACGAGCAGTACTTC.

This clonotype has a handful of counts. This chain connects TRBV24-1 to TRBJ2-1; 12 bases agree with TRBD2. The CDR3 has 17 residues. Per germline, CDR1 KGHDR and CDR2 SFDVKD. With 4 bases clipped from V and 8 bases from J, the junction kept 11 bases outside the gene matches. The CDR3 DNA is TGTGCCACCAGTGACCCTAGACTAGCGGGAGCGCGTGATGAGCAGTTCTTC. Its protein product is CATSDPRLAGARDEQFF.

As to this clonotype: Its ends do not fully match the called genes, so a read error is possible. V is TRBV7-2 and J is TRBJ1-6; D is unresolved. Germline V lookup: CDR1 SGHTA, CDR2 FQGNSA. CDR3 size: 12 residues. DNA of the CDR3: TGTGCCAGCAGCTCAAGGGTCGCGCCCCTCGTCTTT. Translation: CASSSRVAPLVF.

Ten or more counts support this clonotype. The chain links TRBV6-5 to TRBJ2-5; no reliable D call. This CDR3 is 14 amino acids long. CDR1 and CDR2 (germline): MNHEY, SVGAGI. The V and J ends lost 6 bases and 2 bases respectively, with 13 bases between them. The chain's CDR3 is CASSIKKRQETQYF. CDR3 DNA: TGTGCCAGCAGCATTAAAAAGAGGCAAGAGACCCAGTACTTC.

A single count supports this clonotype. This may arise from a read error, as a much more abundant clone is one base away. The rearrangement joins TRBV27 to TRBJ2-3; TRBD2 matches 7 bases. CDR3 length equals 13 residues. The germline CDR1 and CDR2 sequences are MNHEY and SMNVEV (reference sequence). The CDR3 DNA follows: TGTGCCAGCAAACCGACTAGCACAGGTACGCAGTATTTT. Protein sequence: CASKPTSTGTQYF.

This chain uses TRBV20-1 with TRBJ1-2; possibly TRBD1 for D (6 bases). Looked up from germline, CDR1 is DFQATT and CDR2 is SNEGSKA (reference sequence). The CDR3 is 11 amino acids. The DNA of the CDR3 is TGCAGCGTCGAACCGCGACAGGAATACACCTTC. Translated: CSVEPRQEYTF.

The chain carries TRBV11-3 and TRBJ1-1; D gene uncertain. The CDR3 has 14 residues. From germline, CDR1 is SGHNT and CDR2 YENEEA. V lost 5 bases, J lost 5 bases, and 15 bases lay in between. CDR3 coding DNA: TGTGCCAGCAGCATCGGGTGGAGTCAGACTGAAGCTTTCTTT. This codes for CASSIGWSQTEAFF.